This T cell receptor beta chain emerged from a study of T cell repertoires in cytomegalovirus infection. Whole-study context: Peptides in the study included HLA-C-restricted and HLA-B-restricted CMV epitopes. Public TCR beta signatures marked donors with CMV infection and the matching HLA.

The CDR3 is 13 residues long. Germline V gene sequence: CDR1 SEHNR, CDR2 FQNEAQ (reference sequence). V lost 5 bases and J lost 8, with 15 bases in between. In the case of this clonotype: The antigen remains undetermined.

TCRdb ran MiXCR on the reads and lists one entry per CDR3 protein. The sample has about half a million distinct CDR3 sequences; roughly a third are singletons. V gene TRBV7-9 combines with J gene TRBJ1-2; TRBD1 is a possible D gene (5 bases). Sequencing used cultured PBMCs, obtained from culture after CMV antigen stimulation. This TCR derives from a human donor in good health (CMV status not recorded). Some clones in this sample may be carry-over from other donors' samples. The CDR3 nucleotides are TGTGCCAGCAGCCCAATTGGATGGGGGGGCTACACCTTC. Encoded protein: CASSPIGWGGYTF.